This T cell receptor (beta chain) stems from a study of read filtering for tumor transcriptome and immune sequencing. Study as a whole: Among patients, 17 were male and more than 12 female, aged roughly 47 to 90 (mean about 66). Whole-transcriptome libraries were prepared after DNase treatment. Study findings and constraints: Single-read clonotypes: about 81.9% of IR-seq clonotypes (about 3.5% of reads), 60% to 75% of RNA-seq clonotypes (roughly 43% of reads). IR-seq captured clonotypes deeper and more reliably than RNA-seq.

In this sample, this clonotype turned up many times. Its antigen is as yet unknown. This CDR3 is built from 14 residues. V was shortened by 0 bases and J by 5 bases, with 11 bases between the two germline ends. Germline CDR1 is SGHKS and CDR2 is YYEKEE (reference sequence). From roughly 390 ng of RNA, a library with molecular barcoded alpha/delta and beta/gamma adaptors was made. TCRdb re-called the reads through MiXCR, storing one row per CDR3 protein. The table has 90,000 to 95,000 distinct CDR3 sequences, about a fifth seen once; the top ten hold over 9.5%. The TCR was taken from a donor at least 40 years old with multiple myeloma. This chain connects TRBV5-5 to TRBJ2-5; tentative D call: TRBD1 (6 bases). Sequencing was performed on a population of CD138-negative cells sorted from bone marrow. Written as DNA, the CDR3 is TGTGCCAGCAGCTTGGACAGGGTCGTTGAGACCCAGTACTTC. Encoded protein: CASSLDRVVETQYF.